In this sample, the clone carrying this TCR beta chain turned up a few times. Its antigen is still unknown. This entry is derived from a study of regulatory T cells in long-lasting Graves disease. Whole-study results and caveats: Repertoires from persistent disease leaned toward TRBV28, TRBJ1-2 and TRBJ2-5.

Time point given: newly diagnosed GD, antithyroid drugs for less than 3 months. With RNA extracted from PBMCs as input, the TCR library was made. The CDR3 runs 13 residues. CDR1 is LGHNA, CDR2 YSLEER, per germline. The V end was cut by 1 base, the J end by 9 bases, with 13 bases between. TCR beta libraries were built with iRepertoire HTBI primers and Arm-PCR of CDR3 regions. TCRdb re-derived calls from the multiplex PCR reads in MiXCR, one entry per CDR3 protein. The sample has 400,000 to 550,000 distinct CDR3 sequences; about 15% are singletons. This sample was also put to use in a study of T cells in Graves' hyperthyroidism and ophthalmopathy. That source adds: Exclusion of patients followed from uncontrolled infection, other autoimmune disease, pregnancy or lactation. During a first-round RT-PCR of the TCR CDR3, the HTBI primer set was used. Also found in blood were most expanded thyroid clonotypes above 0.001.

This sequence originates from a woman aged 25 to 39 with Graves disease. The rearrangement joins TRBV4-3 to TRBJ2-7; D gene ambiguous. Material: peripheral blood mononuclear cells (PBMCs), obtained at new diagnosis, from a patient treated with antithyroid drugs. DNA of the CDR3: TGCGCCAGCAGCCAAGGTGAGGCAGTTGGGCAGTACTTC. Its translation: CASSQGEAVGQYF.